Shown below are 3 T cell receptor beta chains from a single sample sequenced in a study of cytotoxic CD8 clonotypes in ibrutinib-treated CLL. The repertoire was sequenced with immunoSEQ multiplex PCR; TCRdb's copy has only in-frame clones and lacks some. This sample yields some 98,000 clones, of which 70% to 85% are seen a single time; under 35% belongs to the top ten. The material was PBMCs, obtained after 12 months of ibrutinib treatment. These receptors were obtained from a human donor with chronic lymphocytic leukemia.

This chain links TRBV28 with TRBJ2-1; 9 nucleotides agree with TRBD2. J gave up 1 base and V 4 bases, and 2 bases lay outside the gene matches. In germline, CDR1 is MDHEN, CDR2 SYDVKM. The CDR3 loop spans 15 amino acids. CDR3 nucleotide sequence: TGTGCCAGCAGTTATACTAGCGGGTCCTACAATGAGCAGTTCTTC. This encodes CASSYTSGSYNEQFF.

The V call is TRBV29-1, the J call TRBJ2-3, with D possibly TRBD2 on 7 matching bases. This CDR3 comprises 15 residues. Per germline, CDR1 SQVTM and CDR2 ANQGSEA. V was clipped by 1 base and J by 2 bases, with 13 bases between them. The chain's CDR3 is CSVEAGRGATDTQYF. The CDR3 DNA follows: TGCAGCGTTGAAGCGGGTCGGGGGGCCACAGATACGCAGTATTTT.

V is TRBV30 and J is TRBJ1-6, with D possibly TRBD1 on 5 matching bases. CDR3 length: 14 amino acids. Per germline, CDR1 GTSNPN and CDR2 SVGIG (reference sequence). V was pared by 5 bases and J by 6 bases, with 14 bases between. The CDR3 loop reads CAWEGRRGNSPLHF. The CDR3 DNA follows: TGTGCCTGGGAAGGGAGGAGGGGTAATTCACCCCTCCACTTT.